The T cell receptor beta chain under discussion was sequenced for a study of OX40 agonist ivuxolimab in advanced cancers. Overall study: Ivuxolimab, which patients received intravenously every 2 weeks, was dosed at 0.01 to 10 mg/kg. Partial responses were achieved by three patients: one hepatocellular carcinoma, two cutaneous melanoma.

Some clones are missing from TCRdb's copy, which holds only in-frame ones; the method was immunoSEQ multiplex PCR. This sample yields approximately 69,000 clones, of which 88% are seen a single time; roughly 3% belongs to the top ten. About this clone itself: Its antigen is unknown.

Germline CDR1 reads MNHNY; CDR2 reads SVGAGI (reference sequence). The germline V and J ends were trimmed by 4 bases and 5 bases, with 11 bases remaining between them. The CDR3 is 13 residues long. Study-level points and caveats: At 0.1 to 3.0 mg/kg, CD4+ and CD8+ blood T cells expanded clonally by week 6.

The chain uses TRBV6-6 and TRBJ2-5; D tentatively fits TRBD1 or TRBD2 (6 bases each). Here the sequenced sample was CD4+ or CD8+ T cells sorted from blood, taken in a trial of the OX40 agonist ivuxolimab. This clonotype was sampled from an adult with an advanced solid tumor such as melanoma, head and neck, liver or kidney cancer. CDR3: CASSSPGAETQYF. DNA of the CDR3: TGTGCCAGCAGTTCTCCGGGGGCGGAGACCCAGTACTTC.